The present entry profiles one T cell receptor (beta chain) with its context. TCRdb processed the 5' RACE reads anew with MiXCR; each CDR3 protein has one entry. This table holds hundreds of thousands of distinct CDR3 sequences, approximately 22% found once. The V end was cut by 3 bases, the J end by 7 bases, with 13 bases between. Per the germline V gene, CDR1 is SQVTM and CDR2 is ANQGSEA. CDR3 length: 13 residues. These data come from a study of identical twins. No donor was unhealthy or non-Caucasian. Separately, the same data were catalogued under a study of T cells expressing NK-cell markers. From that report: TCR beta repertoires came from sorted CD3+CD56+NKG2C+, CD3+CD56+NKG2C- and CD3+CD56-NKG2C+ T cells.

Specimen: PBMCs. This receptor was obtained from a woman younger than 35 in good health. The V and J genes are TRBV29-1 and TRBJ1-5; tentatively, D is TRBD1 (5 bases). The CDR3 is CSVDLGGDQPQHF. The CDR3 bases are TGCAGCGTTGACCTGGGAGGGGACCAGCCCCAGCATTTT.